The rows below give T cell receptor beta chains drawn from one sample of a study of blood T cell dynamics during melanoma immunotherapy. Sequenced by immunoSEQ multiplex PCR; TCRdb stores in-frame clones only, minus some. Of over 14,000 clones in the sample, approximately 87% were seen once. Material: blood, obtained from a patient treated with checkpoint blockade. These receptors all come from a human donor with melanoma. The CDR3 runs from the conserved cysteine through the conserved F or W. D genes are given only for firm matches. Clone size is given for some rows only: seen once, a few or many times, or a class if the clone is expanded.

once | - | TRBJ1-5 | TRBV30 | TGTGCCTGGAGTTTCGAACTGACCCAAGGTGGCAATCAGCCCCAGCATTTT | CAWSFELTQGGNQPQHF
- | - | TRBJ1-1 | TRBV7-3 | TGTGCCAGCAGCCCCCCCGGAGAAGAAGCTTTCTTT | CASSPPGEEAFF
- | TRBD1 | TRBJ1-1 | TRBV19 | TGTGCCAGTACCAGGGACAGGGGGCTCCCTGAAGCTTTCTTT | CASTRDRGLPEAFF
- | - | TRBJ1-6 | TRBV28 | TGTGCCAGCAGTCGGTCCTCACCCCTCCACTTT | CASSRSSPLHF
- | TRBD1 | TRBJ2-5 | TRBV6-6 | TGTGCCAGCAGTGCGCCCGGGACAGGGCGTGAGACCCAGTACTTC | CASSAPGTGRETQYF
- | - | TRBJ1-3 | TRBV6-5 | TGTGCCAGCAGTTACTCAGACAGGGGAAACACCATATATTTT | CASSYSDRGNTIYF
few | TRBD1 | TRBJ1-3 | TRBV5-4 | TGTGCCAGCAGCTGGACAGGAGGGTCTGGAAACACCATATATTTT | CASSWTGGSGNTIYF
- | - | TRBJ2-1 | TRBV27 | TGTGCCAGCAGTTTGTGGATTAATAATCGGGTCTATGGGCAGTTCTTC | CASSLWINNRVYGQFF
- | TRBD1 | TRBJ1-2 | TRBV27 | TGTGCCAGCAGTATTCAGGGGGATATGGATGGCTACACCTTC | CASSIQGDMDGYTF
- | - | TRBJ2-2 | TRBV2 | TGTGCTAAAACCCTGGGGCTAGCGAACACCGGGGAGCTGTTTTTT | CAKTLGLANTGELFF
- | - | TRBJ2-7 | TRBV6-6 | TGTGCCAGCAGAGGACCGTTAAACCTTCCGTACTTC | CASRGPLNLPYF
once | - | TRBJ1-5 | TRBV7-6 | TGTGCCAGCAGTGGGGCTCAAAATCAGCCCCAGCATTTT | CASSGAQNQPQHF
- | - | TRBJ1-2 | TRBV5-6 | TGTGCCAGCAGCTTGGTCAGGGCGGGTGGCTACACCTTC | CASSLVRAGGYTF
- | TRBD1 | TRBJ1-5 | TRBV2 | TGTGCCAGCAGTGTTAATACAGGGGGCGTAGATCAGCCCCAGCATTTT | CASSVNTGGVDQPQHF
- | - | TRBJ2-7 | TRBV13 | TGTGCCAGCAGCTTAGGGGGGAGAGCCTACGAGCAGTACTTC | CASSLGGRAYEQYF
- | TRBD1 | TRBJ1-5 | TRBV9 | TGTGCCAGCAGCCGTGATACAGGGGAGTTTCAGCCCCAGCATTTT | CASSRDTGEFQPQHF
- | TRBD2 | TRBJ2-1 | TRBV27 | TGTGCCAGCAGTTCCCTAAGGGTAGCGGGGGGGCCTATTGCCCATGAGCAGTTCTTC | CASSSLRVAGGPIAHEQFF